These 13 T cell receptor beta chains originate from one sample sequenced in a study of cytomegalovirus exposure and HLA in healthy donors. Primers: 60 Vbeta forward and 13 Jbeta reverse. Libraries were prepared by immunoSEQ multiplex PCR; TCRdb keeps only in-frame clonotypes and omits some of them. The profile covers fewer than 100,000 clones, with less than 70% appearing a single time and less than 1.5% taken by the ten largest. Sequencing was performed on PBMCs. The receptor source for this set is a female donor in good health and CMV-seronegative.

The J gene is TRBJ2-7, the V gene TRBV6-5, with 10 bases fitting TRBD2. The CDR3 consists of 15 residues. CDR1 and CDR2 from the germline V gene are MNHEY and SVGAGI. With V trimmed by 0 bases and J by 3 bases, 2 bases remained unmatched. CDR3 protein: CASSYSSSGGYEQYF. In DNA form, the CDR3 reads TGTGCCAGCAGTTACTCGTCTAGCGGGGGCTACGAGCAGTACTTC.

This chain links TRBV28 with TRBJ2-7; D is perhaps TRBD2 (6 bases). V lost 7 bases, J lost 0 bases, and 16 bases lay in between. This CDR3 has 15 amino acids. Germline CDR1 reads MDHEN; CDR2 reads SYDVKM. For the CDR3, the DNA is TGTGCCAGCACCCTGGGAGGAGCCGACTCCTACGAGCAGTACTTC. This encodes CASTLGGADSYEQYF.

This clone showed up just a few times. This rearrangement joins TRBV18 to TRBJ2-6, with TRBD1 matching over 7 bases. Germline trimming cut 3 bases from V and 2 bases from J; bases unmatched to any gene: 10. From germline, CDR1 is KGHSH and CDR2 LQKENI. The CDR3 has 18 residues. Here the CDR3 DNA reads TGTGCCAGCTCACCTCTAGGACTCACAGGGGCTGGGGCCAACGTCCTGACTTTC. Its protein is CASSPLGLTGAGANVLTF. Drawing the rest from reference TRBV18 and TRBJ2-6, the complete variable domain is NAGVMQNPRHLVRRRGQEARLRCSPMKGHSHVYWYRQLPEEGLKFMVYLQKENIIDESGMPKERFSAEFPKEGPSILRIQQVVRGDSAAYFCASSPLGLTGAGANVLTFGAGSRLTVL.

The chain recombines TRBV9 with TRBJ2-7, with TRBD1 as a possible D gene (6 bases). Germline V CDR1 and CDR2: SGDLS, YYNGEE. The CDR3 has 12 amino acids. V was pared by 3 bases and J by 9 bases, with 13 bases between. Here the CDR3 DNA reads TGTGCCAGCAGCGCCCGGACAGACGGGCAGTACTTC. Protein product: CASSARTDGQYF. Full variable domain (rest looked up from reference TRBV9 and TRBJ2-7): DSGVTQTPKHLITATGQRVTLRCSPRSGDLSVYWYQQSLDQGLQFLIQYYNGEERAKGNILERFSAQQFPDLHSELNLSSLELGDSALYFCASSARTDGQYFGPGTRLTVT.

This chain uses TRBV7-9 with TRBJ1-1, with no clear D. Trimming shortened V by 2 bases and J by 7 bases, and 11 bases separated the two germline ends. CDR3 length: 13 amino acids. Germline CDR1 reads SEHNR; CDR2 reads FQNEAQ (reference sequence). CDR3 in amino acids: CASSLRGYGEAFF. The CDR3 DNA reads as TGTGCCAGCAGCTTAAGAGGGTACGGTGAAGCTTTCTTT.

V usage is TRBV15 and J usage is TRBJ2-3; 14 nucleotides agree with TRBD2. The CDR3 sequence is 18 residues long. V dropped 1 base and J dropped 5; count of bases not matched to a gene: 8. Germline CDR1 is LNHNV and CDR2 is YYDKDF (reference sequence). The CDR3 DNA reads TGTGCCACCAGCAGAGCCCTGGGGACTAGCGGGAGATTAGATACGCAGTATTTT. Translating it yields CATSRALGTSGRLDTQYF.

This clone was recorded only once. Germline is not matched at one junction end, which may reflect a read error. The chain links TRBV28 to TRBJ1-5; TRBD1 aligns across 8 bases. Germline V lookup: CDR1 MDHEN, CDR2 SYDVKM. The CDR3 contains 13 residues. The CDR3 DNA sequence: TGCCTAGTCGCGGGACAGGAGCATCAGCCCCAGCATTTT. Protein product: CLVAGQEHQPQHF.

The chain has TRBV5-6 and TRBJ2-2; TRBD1 matches 7 bases. There are 16 residues in the CDR3. Germline V lookup: CDR1 SGHDT, CDR2 YYEEEE. Losses at the gene ends were 1 base for V and 5 bases for J; bases not matched to a gene: 8. CDR3 sequence reads: CASSLIGQGVTGELFF. As DNA, the CDR3 is TGTGCCAGCAGCTTGATAGGTCAGGGGGTAACCGGGGAGCTGTTTTTT.

The V call is TRBV7-6, the J call TRBJ1-2; tentative D call: TRBD1 (6 bases). There are 13 residues in the CDR3. Germline V gene sequence: CDR1 SGHVS, CDR2 FNYEAQ. V shed 1 base and J shed 4 bases, with 7 bases lying between them. CDR3 sequence reads: CASSLVGGYGYTF. DNA for the CDR3: TGTGCCAGCAGCTTAGTAGGGGGCTATGGCTACACCTTC.

The rearrangement links TRBV28 to TRBJ1-4; tentative D call: TRBD1 (5 bases). V was cut by 5 bases and J by 4 bases, with 14 bases left in between. The CDR3 is 15 residues long. Germline assignment: CDR1 MDHEN and CDR2 SYDVKM. In nucleotides, the CDR3 is TGTGCCAGCAGTCCACGACAGCAACTTAATGAAAAACTGTTTTTT. Translated, it gives CASSPRQQLNEKLFF.

This chain connects TRBV5-5 to TRBJ1-5, with D hard to call. Between the trimmed V and J ends, which lost 4 bases and 6 bases, there was a span of 8 bases. CDR3 length equals 12 residues. Germline assignment: CDR1 SGHKS and CDR2 YYEKEE (reference sequence). As DNA, the CDR3 is TGTGCCAGCAGCGATCCCGGTCAGCCCCAGCATTTT. As protein: CASSDPGQPQHF.

The gene calls are TRBV6-5 and TRBJ1-1, with D possibly being TRBD1 (5 bases). Trimming stripped 0 bases from V and 5 bases from J, with 10 bases between. Germline V CDR1 and CDR2: MNHEY, SVGAGI. The CDR3 extends over 14 amino acids. CDR3 sequence reads: CASSYSMTVTEAFF. CDR3 sequence (DNA): TGTGCCAGCAGTTACTCGATGACAGTTACTGAAGCTTTCTTT.

The table lists this clone with a few counts. One end of the junction fails to match germline, which may point to a read error. Other DNA sequences in this specimen translate into the identical CDR3. The chain recombines TRBV7-9 with TRBJ1-1; 7 positions agree with TRBD1. Germline V gives CDR1 SEHNR, CDR2 FQNEAQ (reference sequence). The CDR3 covers 15 residues. DNA for the CDR3: TGTGCTAGCAGCGTACGACAGGGTGGGAGCACTGAAGCTTTCTTT. The encoded protein is CASSVRQGGSTEAFF.